Below, 3 T cell receptor beta chains from the same sample are listed, as sequenced in a study of cytomegalovirus exposure and HLA in healthy donors. With 60 Vbeta and 13 Jbeta primers, the PCR was carried out. Profiled with immunoSEQ multiplex PCR; TCRdb holds only in-frame clones, not every one. Counted here are 30,000 to 40,000 clones, approximately 82% occurring once; the ten biggest clones make up about 11%. Sequencing was performed on PBMCs. The receptors were gathered from a woman between 18 and 29 years old in good health and CMV-seropositive.

The V call is TRBV27, the J call TRBJ2-5; D is unresolved. CDR3 length: 15 amino acids. Trimming removed 5 bases at V and 5 bases at J, with 18 bases between. CDR1 and CDR2 (germline): MNHEY, SMNVEV (reference sequence). The CDR3, as DNA: TGTGCCAGCAGTCCCGACACCTACCAGGTGGAGACCCAGTACTTC. As protein: CASSPDTYQVETQYF.

The chain couples TRBV19 to TRBJ2-7, with a weak D call TRBD2 (6 bases). Trimming stripped 5 bases from V and 7 bases from J, with 27 bases between. The CDR3 is 17 residues long. Germline CDR1 reads LNHDA; CDR2 reads SQIVND (reference sequence). The CDR3 DNA reads TGTGCCAGTAGTTATAGTTGGAGTTCCGGGACTTCCAAGGAGCAGTACTTC. This gives the protein CASSYSWSSGTSKEQYF.

This chain uses TRBV7-9 with TRBJ1-2; unclear D gene. CDR3 length: 11 amino acids. Trimming pared 4 bases from V and 13 bases from J, leaving 13 bases between. Germline V CDR1 and CDR2: SEHNR, FQNEAQ (reference sequence). The CDR3 nucleotides are TGTGCCAGCAGCTCATTGCGGGAGCGCACCTTC. It yields the protein CASSSLRERTF.